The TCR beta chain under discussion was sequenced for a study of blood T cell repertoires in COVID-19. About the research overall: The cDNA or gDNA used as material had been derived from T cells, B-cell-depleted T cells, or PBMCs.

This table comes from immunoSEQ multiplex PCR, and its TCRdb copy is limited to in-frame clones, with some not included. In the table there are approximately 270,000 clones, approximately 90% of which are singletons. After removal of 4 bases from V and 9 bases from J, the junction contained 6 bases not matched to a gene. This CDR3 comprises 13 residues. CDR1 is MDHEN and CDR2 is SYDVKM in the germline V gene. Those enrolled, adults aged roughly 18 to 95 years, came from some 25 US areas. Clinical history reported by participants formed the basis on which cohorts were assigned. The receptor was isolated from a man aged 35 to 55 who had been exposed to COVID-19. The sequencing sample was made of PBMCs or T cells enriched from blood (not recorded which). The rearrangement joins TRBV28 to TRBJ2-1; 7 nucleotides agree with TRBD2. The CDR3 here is CASSSPGGGEQFF. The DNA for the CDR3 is TGTGCCAGCAGTTCCCCTGGGGGGGGTGAGCAGTTCTTC.